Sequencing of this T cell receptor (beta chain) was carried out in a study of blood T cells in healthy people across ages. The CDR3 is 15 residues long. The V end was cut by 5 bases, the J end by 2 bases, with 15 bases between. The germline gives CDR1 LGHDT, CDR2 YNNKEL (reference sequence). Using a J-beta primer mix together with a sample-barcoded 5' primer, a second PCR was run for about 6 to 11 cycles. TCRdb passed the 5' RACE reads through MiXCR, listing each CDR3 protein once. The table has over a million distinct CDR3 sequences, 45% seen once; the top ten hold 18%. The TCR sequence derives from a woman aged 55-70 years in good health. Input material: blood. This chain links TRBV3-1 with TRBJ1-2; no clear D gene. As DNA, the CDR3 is TGTGCCAGCAGCTTAAAAGCGGCCGCAAACTATGGCTACACCTTC. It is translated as CASSLKAAANYGYTF.